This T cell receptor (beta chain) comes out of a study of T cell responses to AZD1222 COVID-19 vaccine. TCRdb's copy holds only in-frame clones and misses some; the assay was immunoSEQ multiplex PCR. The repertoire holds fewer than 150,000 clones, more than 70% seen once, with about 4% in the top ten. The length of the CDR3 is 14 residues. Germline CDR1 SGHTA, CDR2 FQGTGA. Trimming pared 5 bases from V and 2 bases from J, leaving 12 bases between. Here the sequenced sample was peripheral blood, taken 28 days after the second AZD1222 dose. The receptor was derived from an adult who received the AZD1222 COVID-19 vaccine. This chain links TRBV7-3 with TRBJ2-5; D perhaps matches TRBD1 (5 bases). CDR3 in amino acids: CASSPAGPQETQYF. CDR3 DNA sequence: TGTGCCAGCAGCCCGGCAGGGCCTCAAGAGACCCAGTACTTC.